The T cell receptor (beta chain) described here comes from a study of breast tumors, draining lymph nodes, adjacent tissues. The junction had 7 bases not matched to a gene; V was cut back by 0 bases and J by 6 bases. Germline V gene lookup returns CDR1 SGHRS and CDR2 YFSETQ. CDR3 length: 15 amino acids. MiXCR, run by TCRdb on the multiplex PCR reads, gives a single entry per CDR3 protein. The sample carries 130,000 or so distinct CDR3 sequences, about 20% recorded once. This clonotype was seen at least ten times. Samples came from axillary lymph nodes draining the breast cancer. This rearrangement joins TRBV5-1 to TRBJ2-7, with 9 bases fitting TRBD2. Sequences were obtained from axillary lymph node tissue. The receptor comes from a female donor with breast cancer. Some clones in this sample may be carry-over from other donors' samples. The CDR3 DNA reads TGCGCCAGCAGCTTGGCGCCCGGGACTAGCTTCGAGCAGTACTTC. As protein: CASSLAPGTSFEQYF.